A selection of T cell receptor beta chains follows, all from one sample in a study of post-analysis software for immune sequencing data. TCRdb re-called the PCR reads with MiXCR, one entry per CDR3 protein. The table lists more than 450,000 distinct CDR3 sequences, around 31% of them singletons. The specimen was blood. The origin of the receptors is a girl aged 2 to 17 with multiple sclerosis. Both conserved end residues are part of each CDR3. A D gene is named only where the DNA matches it firmly. For some rows the clone size is stated as once, few or many, or as a class when expanded; others skip it.

v_call	j_call	d_call	clone_size	cdr3_nt	cdr3_aa
TRBV7-2	TRBJ2-7	.	.	TGTGCCAGCAGCTTTAGCCAGGATGGCTACGAGCAGTACTTC	CASSFSQDGYEQYF
TRBV13	TRBJ1-1	.	.	TGTGCCAGCAGCCCTGCAATAGGATTTGAAGCTTTCTTT	CASSPAIGFEAFF
TRBV6-5	TRBJ1-2	TRBD1	.	TGTGCCAGCAGTTACCCCCTACAGGGGGTGGGGTATGGCTACACCTTC	CASSYPLQGVGYGYTF
TRBV20-1	TRBJ2-3	.	.	TGCAGTGCTAGTTCCGGCAGTATTACAGATACGCAGTATTTT	CSASSGSITDTQYF
TRBV5-1	TRBJ2-1	.	.	TGCGCCAGCAGCTTGGCCCCGGTAGGGAATGAGCAGTTCTTC	CASSLAPVGNEQFF
TRBV4-2	TRBJ2-1	.	.	TGTGCCAGCAGCCAAGCCCGCACGTACAATGAGCAGTTCTTC	CASSQARTYNEQFF
TRBV6-1	TRBJ1-5	.	.	TGTGCCAGCAGCAGGAACGAGGGCGTAGGCAATCAGCCCCAGCATTTT	CASSRNEGVGNQPQHF
TRBV9	TRBJ1-2	.	.	TGTGCCAGCAGCGTAGGTGAGACAGGTCCTGGCTACACCTTC	CASSVGETGPGYTF
TRBV29-1	TRBJ1-2	.	.	TGCAGCGTTGAAGAAACGGGAGTGAACTATGGCTACACCTTC	CSVEETGVNYGYTF
TRBV15	TRBJ2-5	.	many	TGTGCCACCAGCAGAGTACAGGTGTCCGGGGAGACCCAGTACTTC	CATSRVQVSGETQYF
TRBV2	TRBJ2-1	.	.	TGTGCCAGCAGTCCAAGGGGGGTAAGGAATGAGCAGTTCTTC	CASSPRGVRNEQFF
TRBV18	TRBJ2-1	TRBD2	.	TGTGCCAGCGTCACGGGGGGTTCAAATGAGCGGTTCTTC	CASVTGGSNERFF
TRBV3-1	TRBJ2-5	TRBD2	few	TGTGCCAGCAGCCAAGATCTAGCGGGGGGAGGCGAGACCCAGTACTTC	CASSQDLAGGGETQYF
TRBV4-1	TRBJ2-1	.	.	TGCGCCAGCAGCCAAGATCTTAATAGCGTTATGGGCAATGAGCAGTTCTTC	CASSQDLNSVMGNEQFF
TRBV12-3/TRBV12-4	TRBJ1-1	.	.	TGTGCCAGCAGTCCACGGATGGGGGACACTGAAGCTTTCTTT	CASSPRMGDTEAFF
TRBV18	TRBJ1-1	TRBD1	few	TGTGCCAGCCTACTCACAGGGGGCACTGAAGCTTTCTTT	CASLLTGGTEAFF
TRBV20-1	TRBJ1-2	.	once	TGCAGTGCTGGAGACGGGACCCCAGGCCATGGCTACACCTTC	CSAGDGTPGHGYTF